Sequencing of this T cell receptor (beta chain) was carried out in a study of CD8+ T cells in alopecia areata (dated by TCRdb to the late 2010s). Regarding the complete study: Treated patients were enrolled in an open-label pilot trial of oral tofacitinib, 5 to 10 mg twice daily, for moderate-to-severe alopecia areata. Scalp clonality was compared among normal scalp (n=4), patchy alopecia areata scalp (n=8), and alopecia totalis/universalis scalp (n=8). TCRbeta CDR3 regions were amplified by immunoSEQ multiplex PCR with 35 Vbeta forward and 13 Jbeta reverse primers. Human TCRbeta sequencing covered scalp tissue and sorted CD4+ and CD8+ peripheral blood T cells from patchy and totalis/universalis alopecia areata patients and healthy controls. To study T cell clonal expansion in alopecia areata, the researchers applied high-throughput TCRbeta sequencing to both the C3H/HeJ mouse model and human patients. Patients received tofacitinib for 6 to 18 months and were then followed off drug for 6 months to check for delayed response and recurrence. RNA came from the PAXgene miRNA kit for fixed scalp, the miRNeasy kit for PBMCs, and the RNeasy kit for mouse skin. Patients on tofacitinib were biopsied at baseline and after 4 and 24 weeks of treatment, and several of the patients also had a later scalp biopsy.

Details on this clone: Its antigen is currently not known. The sample holds no much larger clone one base away, and base qualities are not on file.

What the authors observed across the whole study: TCR sequences shared between patients were less clear than in mice, possibly partly because of HLA diversity in the patient population. Compared with normal scalp, lesional scalp had higher clonality and more expanded CD8+ clones, particularly in alopecia totalis/universalis, a pattern that suggests antigenic drive. Resident alphabeta T cells in normal human skin are also sequenced, complicating scalp TCR repertoire analysis, unlike mouse skin dominated by gammadelta T cells.

A distance of 7 bases separates the germline ends of V and J, which lose 0 bases and 0 bases respectively. The germline V gene provides CDR1 SGHRS and CDR2 YFSETQ. The CDR3 contains 16 residues, cysteine and phenylalanine counted. Only CDR3 DNA remains: 48 bases, in frame from the first base. The library was produced with the immunoSEQ multiplex PCR assay. RNA was extracted from all samples and reverse transcribed into cDNA, which served as template for TCR sequencing. First-strand cDNA was synthesized with SuperScript III using a 2:1 mix of oligo-dT and random hexamers. A synthetic immune receptor repertoire was used to assess amplification bias, and residual bias was removed computationally. From the authors' description of their analysis: Raw reads were preprocessed to remove errors, and CDR3 was defined according to IMGT conventions as the region from the conserved cysteine to phenylalanine. Clonality was computed as 1 minus the Shannon entropy, with the entropy normalized by log2 of the number of productive unique TCRs. CD4 or CD8 identity of scalp clones was inferred by cross-referencing scalp TCRbeta sequences with sorted blood CD4 and CD8 repertoires. TCRdb provides this immuneACCESS table in a form limited to in-frame rearrangements. Some clones are lacking; in checked studies, under half of them reflect an unresolved V gene, and why the rest are absent is not known. V and J calls plus clone size are reproduced from that table; the DNA served to infer D and trimming. The table for this sample lists approximately 150,000 clones; around 47% of them were counted only once. The ten largest account for around 6.8% of the sample.

Peripheral blood and lesional scalp punch biopsies were obtained from patients with alopecia areata. PBMCs were separated by density centrifugation and stained for CD3, CD4 and CD8, after which CD4+ and CD8+ T cells were sorted on a FACSAria. Rearrangement joined TRBV5-1 to TRBJ2-6, with the D gene too uncertain to name. This receptor was obtained from a human donor with alopecia areata. The sample taken for sequencing was CD4+ T cells sorted from blood. The DNA sequence is as follows: TGCGCCAGCAGCTTGGAGAGCTACTCTGGGGCCAACGTCCTGACTTTC. The encoded protein is CASSLESYSGANVLTF.